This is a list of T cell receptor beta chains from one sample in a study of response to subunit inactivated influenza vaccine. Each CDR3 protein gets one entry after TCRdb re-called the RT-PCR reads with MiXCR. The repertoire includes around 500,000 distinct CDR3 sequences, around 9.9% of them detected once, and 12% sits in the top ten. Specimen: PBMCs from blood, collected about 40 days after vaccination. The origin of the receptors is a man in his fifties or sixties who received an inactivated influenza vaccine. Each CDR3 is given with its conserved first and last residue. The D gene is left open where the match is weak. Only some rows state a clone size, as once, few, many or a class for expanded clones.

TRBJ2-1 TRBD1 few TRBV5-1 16 CASQLRPGQGGNEQFF TGCGCCAGCCAACTCAGACCGGGACAGGGGGGGAATGAGCAGTTCTTC
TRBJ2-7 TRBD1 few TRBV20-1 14 CSARRDRVYGEQYF TGCAGTGCTAGACGGGACAGGGTCTATGGCGAGCAGTACTTC
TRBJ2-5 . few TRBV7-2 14 CASSLAGLYETQYF TGTGCCAGCAGCTTAGCCGGGTTATACGAGACCCAGTACTTC
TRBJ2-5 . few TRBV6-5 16 CASSYRRSPYQETQYF TGTGCCAGCAGTTACCGAAGATCTCCGTACCAAGAGACCCAGTACTTC
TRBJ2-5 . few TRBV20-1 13 CSAGRQVQETQYF TGCAGCGCTGGGCGACAGGTTCAAGAGACCCAGTACTTC
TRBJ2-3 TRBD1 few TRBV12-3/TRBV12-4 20 CASKRNRGLLAPRVLDTQYF TGTGCCAGCAAAAGAAACAGGGGGCTCCTAGCCCCGAGGGTCTTAGATACGCAGTATTTT
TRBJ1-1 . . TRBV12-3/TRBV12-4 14 CASFPGGSRTEAFF TGTGCCAGCTTCCCTGGGGGGAGCAGGACTGAAGCTTTCTTT
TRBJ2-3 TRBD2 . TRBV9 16 CASSVGVSGSADTQYF TGTGCCAGCAGCGTAGGAGTTAGCGGGAGTGCAGATACGCAGTATTTT
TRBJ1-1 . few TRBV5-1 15 CASSYGSGLNTEAFF TGCGCCAGCAGCTACGGTTCGGGACTGAACACTGAAGCTTTCTTT
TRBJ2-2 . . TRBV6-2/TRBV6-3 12 CAISPGTGELFF TGTGCCATCTCGCCAGGTACCGGGGAGCTGTTTTTT
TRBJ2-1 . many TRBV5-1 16 CASSLDGGFSYNEQFF TGCGCCAGCAGCTTGGATGGTGGGTTCTCCTACAATGAGCAGTTCTTC
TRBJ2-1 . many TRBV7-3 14 CASSLLVGPNEQFF TGTGCCAGCAGCTTACTCGTGGGCCCGAATGAGCAGTTCTTC
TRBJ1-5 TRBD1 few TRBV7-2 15 CASSVTGVANQPQHF TGTGCCAGCAGCGTCACAGGGGTGGCCAATCAGCCCCAGCATTTT
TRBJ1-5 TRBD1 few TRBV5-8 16 CASSLGTGLSGQPQHF TGTGCCAGCAGCTTGGGGACAGGGTTATCGGGGCAGCCCCAGCATTTT
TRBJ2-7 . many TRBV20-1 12 CSPGASPVEQYF TGCAGTCCCGGGGCCTCGCCAGTAGAGCAGTACTTC
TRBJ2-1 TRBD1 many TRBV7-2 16 CASSDYPGQVYNEQFF TGTGCCAGCAGCGATTATCCGGGACAGGTTTACAATGAGCAGTTCTTC
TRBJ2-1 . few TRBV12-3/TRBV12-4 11 CASSDLGEQFF TGTGCCAGCAGCGACCTGGGGGAGCAGTTCTTC
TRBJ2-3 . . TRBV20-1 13 CSAAPGYTDTQYF TGCAGTGCCGCCCCTGGATACACAGATACGCAGTATTTT
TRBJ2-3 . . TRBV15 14 CATSAQGGTDTQYF TGTGCCACCAGCGCACAGGGCGGCACAGATACGCAGTATTTT
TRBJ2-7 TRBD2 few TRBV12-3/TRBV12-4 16 CASTTSRLAGVYEQYF TGTGCCAGCACCACCTCCCGGCTAGCGGGGGTCTACGAGCAGTACTTC